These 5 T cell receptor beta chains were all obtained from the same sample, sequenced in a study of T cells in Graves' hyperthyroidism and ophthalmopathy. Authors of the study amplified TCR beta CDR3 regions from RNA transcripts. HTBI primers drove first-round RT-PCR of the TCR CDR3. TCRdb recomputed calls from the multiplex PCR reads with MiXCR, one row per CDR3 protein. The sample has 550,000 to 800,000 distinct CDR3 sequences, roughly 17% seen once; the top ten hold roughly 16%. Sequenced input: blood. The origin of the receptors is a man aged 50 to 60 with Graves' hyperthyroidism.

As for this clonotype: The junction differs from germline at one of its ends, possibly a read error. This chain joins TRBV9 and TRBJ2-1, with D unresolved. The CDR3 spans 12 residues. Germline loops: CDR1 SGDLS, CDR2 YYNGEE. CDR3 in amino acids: CASAVGYNEQSF. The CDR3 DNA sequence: TGTGCCAGCGCTGTCGGATACAATGAGCAGTCCTTC.

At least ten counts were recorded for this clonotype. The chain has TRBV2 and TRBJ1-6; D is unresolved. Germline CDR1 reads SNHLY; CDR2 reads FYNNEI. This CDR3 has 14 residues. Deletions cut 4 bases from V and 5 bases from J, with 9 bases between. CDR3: CASSGNNDNSPLHF. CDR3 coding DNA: TGTGCCAGCAGTGGTAACAACGATAATTCACCCCTCCACTTT.

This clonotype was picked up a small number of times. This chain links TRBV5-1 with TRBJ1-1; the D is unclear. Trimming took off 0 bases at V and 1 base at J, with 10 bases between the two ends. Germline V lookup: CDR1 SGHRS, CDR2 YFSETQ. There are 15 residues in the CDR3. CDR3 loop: CASSLVVGQNTEAFF. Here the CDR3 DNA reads TGCGCCAGCAGCTTGGTAGTAGGTCAGAACACTGAAGCTTTCTTT.

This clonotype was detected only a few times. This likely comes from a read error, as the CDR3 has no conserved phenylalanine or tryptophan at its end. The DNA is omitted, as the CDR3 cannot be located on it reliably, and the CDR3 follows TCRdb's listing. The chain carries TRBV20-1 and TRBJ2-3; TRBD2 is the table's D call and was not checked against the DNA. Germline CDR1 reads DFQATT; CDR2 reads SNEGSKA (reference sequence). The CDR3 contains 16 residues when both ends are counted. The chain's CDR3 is CSAGTSGSVVTDTHYI.

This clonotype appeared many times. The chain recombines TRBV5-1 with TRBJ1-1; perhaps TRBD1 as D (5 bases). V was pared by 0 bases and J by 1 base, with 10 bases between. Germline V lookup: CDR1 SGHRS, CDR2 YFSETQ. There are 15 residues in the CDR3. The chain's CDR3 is CASSLAGGPNTEAFF. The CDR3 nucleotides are TGCGCCAGCAGCTTGGCTGGGGGACCGAACACTGAAGCTTTCTTT.